This T cell receptor beta chain comes out of a study of control samples from healthy donors and cancer patients. Method: immunoSEQ multiplex PCR; TCRdb's copy keeps in-frame clones and lacks some. The data contain tens of thousands of clones, around 87% of them singletons. The V gene lost 1 base and the J gene lost 0 bases, with 22 bases spanning the gap. Germline V CDR1 and CDR2: MNHNS, SASEGT. The CDR3 loop spans 20 amino acids. The chain carries TRBV6-1 and TRBJ2-4; perhaps TRBD2 as D (6 bases). The specimen was PBMCs. The receptor comes from a woman in her fifties or sixties with head and neck cancer. CDR3 region: CASSEEEGRPQILAKNIQYF. In DNA, the CDR3 is TGTGCCAGCAGTGAAGAGGAGGGGAGGCCTCAAATTCTAGCCAAAAACATTCAGTACTTC.